This is a list of T cell receptor beta chains from one sample in a study of blood T cell repertoires in COVID-19. The table came from immunoSEQ multiplex PCR; TCRdb's copy has only in-frame clones and leaves some out. This table has around 200,000 clones, over 70% appearing once. Sequencing was done on a sample of peripheral blood. These receptors all stem from an older woman with acute or convalescent COVID-19. The CDR3 runs from the conserved cysteine through the conserved F or W. D genes are given only for firm matches. Size is stated for part of the rows, as once, few or many counts, or as a class when the clone is expanded.

TRBV3-1/TRBV3-2	.	14	TRBJ1-2	once	CASSQVDSSYGYTF	TGTGCCAGCAGCCAAGTCGACAGTTCCTATGGCTACACCTTC
TRBV10-1	TRBD1	16	TRBJ2-3	.	CASSEGQGALPDTQYF	TGCGCCAGCAGTGAGGGGCAGGGGGCGCTTCCAGATACGCAGTATTTT
TRBV19	TRBD1	15	TRBJ2-7	.	CASSIPDRGYDEQYF	TGTGCCAGTAGTATTCCGGACAGGGGTTACGACGAGCAGTACTTC
TRBV10-2	TRBD1	14	TRBJ1-1	.	CASILGQPHTEAFF	TGCGCCAGCATCTTGGGACAGCCACACACTGAAGCTTTCTTT
TRBV15	TRBD2	16	TRBJ2-1	.	CATSREVAGARNEQFF	TGTGCCACCAGCAGGGAAGTAGCGGGAGCCCGCAATGAGCAGTTCTTC
TRBV6-5	.	15	TRBJ1-6	.	CASSYSRQGNSPLHF	TGTGCCAGCAGTTACTCGAGGCAGGGTAATTCACCCCTCCACTTT
TRBV28	.	12	TRBJ1-2	few	CASRRRNYGYTF	TGTGCCAGCAGGAGGCGGAACTATGGCTACACCTTC
TRBV29-1	TRBD2	13	TRBJ2-2	few	CSVKDGRAGELFF	TGCAGCGTGAAGGACGGGAGGGCCGGGGAGCTGTTTTTT
TRBV5-6	TRBD2	16	TRBJ2-1	.	CASSLGVLAGVKEQFF	TGTGCCAGCAGCTTGGGTGTCCTAGCGGGAGTTAAGGAGCAGTTCTTC
TRBV3-1/TRBV3-2	.	11	TRBJ2-3	.	CASSQPGVLYF	TGTGCCAGCAGCCAACCGGGAGTTCTGTATTTT
TRBV19	TRBD1	14	TRBJ2-7	once	CASSTGQTTYEQYF	TGTGCCAGTAGTACGGGACAGACAACCTACGAGCAGTACTTC
TRBV2	TRBD1	14	TRBJ1-1	.	CASSPGQGTIEAFF	TGTGCCAGCAGCCCGGGACAGGGTACGATTGAAGCTTTCTTT
TRBV4-2	TRBD2	16	TRBJ2-2	.	CASSQVGLAETGELFF	TGTGCCAGCAGCCAAGTGGGACTAGCGGAGACCGGGGAGCTGTTTTTT
TRBV27	TRBD2	16	TRBJ2-2	.	CASSLGTSGATGELFF	TGTGCCAGCAGTTTGGGGACTAGCGGGGCCACCGGGGAGCTGTTTTTT
TRBV11-2	.	14	TRBJ2-7	.	CASSAQPGFYEQYF	TGTGCCAGCAGCGCCCAACCAGGGTTCTACGAGCAGTACTTC
TRBV27	.	14	TRBJ2-3	.	CASSFGLSTDTQYF	TGTGCCAGCAGTTTCGGACTCTCCACAGATACGCAGTATTTT
TRBV7-9	TRBD1	16	TRBJ1-2	.	CASSLSVGQGAYGYTF	TGTGCCAGCAGCTTAAGTGTGGGACAGGGGGCGTATGGCTACACCTTC
TRBV10-2	TRBD1	13	TRBJ2-7	.	CASSASGGYEQYF	TGCGCCAGCAGTGCATCAGGGGGCTACGAGCAGTACTTC
TRBV3-1/TRBV3-2	.	18	TRBJ2-2	.	CASSPPGWEYQNTGELFF	TGTGCCAGCAGCCCACCTGGGTGGGAGTATCAGAACACCGGGGAGCTGTTTTTT
TRBV18	.	16	TRBJ2-7	.	CASSPRRLAVRYEQYF	TGTGCCAGCTCACCACGAAGGCTGGCGGTCCGGTACGAGCAGTACTTC
TRBV5-6	TRBD1	17	TRBJ1-4	few	CASSLGQGARANEKLFF	TGTGCCAGCAGCTTGGGACAGGGGGCGAGGGCTAATGAAAAACTGTTTTTT
TRBV18	.	17	TRBJ1-4	.	CASSPPTVQGLNEKLFF	TGTGCCAGCTCACCACCGACAGTGCAGGGGCTTAATGAAAAACTGTTTTTT
TRBV7-8	.	16	TRBJ1-5	.	CASSPWTFSPDQPQHF	TGTGCCAGCAGCCCCTGGACATTTTCGCCCGATCAGCCCCAGCATTTT
TRBV28	.	14	TRBJ2-7	.	CASSFVGRTYEQYF	TGTGCCAGCAGTTTTGTAGGGAGGACCTACGAGCAGTACTTC
TRBV29-1	.	13	TRBJ2-7	.	CSVNHRRTYEQYF	TGCAGCGTCAACCACAGAAGAACCTACGAGCAGTACTTC
TRBV12-3/TRBV12-4	TRBD1	13	TRBJ2-5	.	CASSKGQGGTQYF	TGTGCCAGCAGCAAAGGACAGGGAGGGACCCAGTACTTC
TRBV7-8	.	15	TRBJ2-2	.	CASSSQPLLTGELFF	TGTGCCAGCAGCAGCCAACCACTTCTCACCGGGGAGCTGTTTTTT
TRBV15	TRBD1	14	TRBJ2-5	few	CATSRDRTGMTQYF	TGTGCCACCAGCAGAGATCGGACAGGGATGACCCAGTACTTC
TRBV27	.	15	TRBJ1-1	.	CASSPRDTRNTEAFF	TGTGCCAGCAGTCCCCGGGACACTAGGAACACTGAAGCTTTCTTT
TRBV18	TRBD1	15	TRBJ1-3	.	CASSPPQGLGNTIYF	TGTGCCAGCTCACCACCACAGGGGCTCGGAAACACCATATATTTT
TRBV7-8	.	13	TRBJ2-1	.	CASMEGVVNEQFF	TGTGCCAGCATGGAGGGAGTAGTTAATGAGCAGTTCTTC
TRBV9	TRBD2	17	TRBJ2-1	.	CASSPGTSGTVQGEQFF	TGTGCCAGCAGCCCCGGGACTAGCGGAACGGTTCAAGGGGAGCAGTTCTTC
TRBV19	.	16	TRBJ2-2	.	CASSTQTPTNTGELFF	TGTGCCAGTAGTACCCAGACACCCACGAACACCGGGGAGCTGTTTTTT
TRBV25-1	.	16	TRBJ1-1	.	CAPPVSQGRRKTEAFF	TGTGCCCCACCCGTAAGCCAGGGGCGCAGAAAAACTGAAGCTTTCTTT
TRBV18	TRBD1	15	TRBJ1-4	once	CASSPPGQFNEKLFF	TGTGCCAGCTCACCTCCGGGACAGTTTAATGAAAAACTGTTTTTT
TRBV21-1	.	13	TRBJ2-7	few	CASSSGSWIEQYF	TGTGCCAGCAGCAGCGGGAGTTGGATCGAGCAGTACTTC
TRBV28	.	15	TRBJ2-1	few	CASSLASFTYNEQFF	TGTGCCAGCAGTTTGGCTAGCTTCACCTACAATGAGCAGTTCTTC
TRBV9	.	13	TRBJ2-1	few	CASSVVLGGEQFF	TGTGCCAGCAGCGTAGTCCTGGGGGGTGAGCAGTTCTTC
TRBV27	.	15	TRBJ1-5	.	CASRGTGRGGQPQHF	TGTGCCAGCAGGGGGACGGGCAGGGGCGGTCAGCCCCAGCATTTT
TRBV11-2	TRBD1	13	TRBJ2-5	few	CATEQGAGETQYF	TGTGCCACCGAACAGGGGGCGGGCGAGACCCAGTACTTC
TRBV5-1	TRBD2	15	TRBJ2-5	once	CASSFMGLAAETQYF	TGCGCCAGCAGCTTTATGGGACTAGCGGCGGAGACCCAGTACTTC
TRBV5-4	.	16	TRBJ2-1	.	CASSSRATSAPWEQFF	TGTGCCAGCAGCTCCAGGGCCACCTCCGCTCCATGGGAGCAGTTCTTC
TRBV30	.	16	TRBJ1-5	.	CAWTLPGTLEGQPQHF	TGTGCCTGGACCCTCCCCGGGACCCTGGAGGGTCAGCCCCAGCATTTT
TRBV6-5	TRBD2	15	TRBJ2-7	.	CASSKAGGPNYEQYF	TGTGCCAGCAGCAAAGCGGGAGGACCAAATTACGAGCAGTACTTC